A few counts support the clone carrying this T cell receptor beta chain. From germline, CDR1 is SGHTA and CDR2 FQGNSA. The ends were cut back, 5 bases at V and 3 bases at J, with 13 bases in the middle. This CDR3 region has 15 residues. The source of the sample is a study of CD8+ T cells in alopecia areata. Overall study context: It was oral tofacitinib, at 5 to 10 mg twice daily, that treated patients received.

The treatment: oral pan-JAK inhibitor, 5-10 mg twice daily. Peripheral blood and lesional scalp punch biopsies came from alopecia areata patients. RNA extraction and reverse transcription yielded cDNA as sequencing template. Produced via immunoSEQ multiplex PCR; TCRdb's table is partial and in-frame only. Of more than 95,000 clones in the sample, 61% were seen once. This sequence was found in a human donor with alopecia areata. The chain has TRBV7-2 and TRBJ2-2; D might be TRBD2 (6 bases). The source material was CD4+ T cells sorted from blood, sampled at week 4, from a patient treated with tofacitinib. CDR3 DNA sequence: TGTGCCAGCAGCCCAAGGCGGGGCTACACCGGGGAGCTGTTTTTT. Amino acids: CASSPRRGYTGELFF.